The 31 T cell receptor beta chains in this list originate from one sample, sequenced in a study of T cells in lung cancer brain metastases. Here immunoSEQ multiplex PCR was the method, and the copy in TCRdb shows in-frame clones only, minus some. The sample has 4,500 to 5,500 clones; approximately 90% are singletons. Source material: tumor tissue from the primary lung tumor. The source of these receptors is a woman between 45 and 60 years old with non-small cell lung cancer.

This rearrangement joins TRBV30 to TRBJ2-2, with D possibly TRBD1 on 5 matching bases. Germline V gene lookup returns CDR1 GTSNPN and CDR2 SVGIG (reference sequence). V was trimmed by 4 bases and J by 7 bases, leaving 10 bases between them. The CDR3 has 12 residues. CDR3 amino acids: CAWTQGVGELFF. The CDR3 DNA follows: TGTGCCTGGACCCAAGGGGTCGGGGAGCTGTTTTTT.

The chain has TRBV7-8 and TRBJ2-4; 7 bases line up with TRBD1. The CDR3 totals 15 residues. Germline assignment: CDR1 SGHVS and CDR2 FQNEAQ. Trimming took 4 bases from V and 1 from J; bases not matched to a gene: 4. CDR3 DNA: TGTGCCAGCAGCTCTGAGACAGGGGCCAAAAACATTCAGTACTTC. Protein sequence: CASSSETGAKNIQYF. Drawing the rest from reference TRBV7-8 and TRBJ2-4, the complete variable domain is GAGVSQSPRYKVAKRGQDVALRCDPISGHVSLFWYQQALGQGPEFLTYFQNEAQLDKSGLPSDRFFAERPEGSVSTLKIQRTQQEDSAVYLCASSSETGAKNIQYFGAGTRLSVL.

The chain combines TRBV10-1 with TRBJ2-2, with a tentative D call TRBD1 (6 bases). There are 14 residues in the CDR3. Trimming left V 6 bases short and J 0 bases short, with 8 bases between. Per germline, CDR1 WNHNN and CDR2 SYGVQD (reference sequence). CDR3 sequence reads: CASSGTTNTGELFF. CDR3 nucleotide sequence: TGCGCCAGCAGCGGGACAACGAACACCGGGGAGCTGTTTTTT.

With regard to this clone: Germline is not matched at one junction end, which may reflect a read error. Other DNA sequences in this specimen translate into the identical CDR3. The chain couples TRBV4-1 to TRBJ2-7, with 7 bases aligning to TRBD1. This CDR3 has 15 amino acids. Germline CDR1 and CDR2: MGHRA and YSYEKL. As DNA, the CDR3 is TGCGCTAGCAGCCAATTCGAGGGACAGTCCTACGAGCAGTACTTC. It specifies CASSQFEGQSYEQYF.

This chain's CDR3 is CASSQRAVGTDTQYF. The CDR3 nucleotides are TGTGCCAGCTCACAGCGGGCGGTGGGGACAGATACGCAGTATTTT. V is TRBV18 and J is TRBJ2-3; tentatively, D is TRBD2 (6 bases). The CDR3 has 15 amino acids. Deletions cut 4 bases from V and 3 bases from J, with 14 bases between. Per the germline V gene, CDR1 is KGHSH and CDR2 is LQKENI. The variable domain in full, with the rest retrieved from reference TRBV18 and TRBJ2-3, is NAGVMQNPRHLVRRRGQEARLRCSPMKGHSHVYWYRQLPEEGLKFMVYLQKENIIDESGMPKERFSAEFPKEGPSILRIQQVVRGDSAAYFCASSQRAVGTDTQYFGPGTRLTVL.

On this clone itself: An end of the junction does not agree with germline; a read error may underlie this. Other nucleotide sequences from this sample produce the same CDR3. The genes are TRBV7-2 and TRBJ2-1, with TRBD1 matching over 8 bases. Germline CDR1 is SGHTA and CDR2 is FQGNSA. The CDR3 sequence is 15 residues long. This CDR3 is CASSLVTGGNNEQFF. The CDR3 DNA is TGTGCCAGCAGTTTAGTTACAGGGGGTAACAATGAGCAGTTCTTC.

The DNA for the CDR3 is TGTGCCAGCAGTTTGCTCCGGGGGGCGTTTTCAGGAGCTTTCTTT. Its protein product is CASSLLRGAFSGAFF. The V call is TRBV28, the J call TRBJ1-1; the D gene is possibly TRBD1 (6 bases). This CDR3 contains 15 residues. CDR1 and CDR2 (germline): MDHEN, SYDVKM. V was cut by 3 bases and J by 10 bases, with 21 bases left in between.

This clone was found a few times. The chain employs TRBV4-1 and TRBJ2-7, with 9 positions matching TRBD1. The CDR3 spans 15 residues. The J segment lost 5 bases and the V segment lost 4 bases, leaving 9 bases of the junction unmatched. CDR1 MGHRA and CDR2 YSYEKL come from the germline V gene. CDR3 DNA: TGCGCCAGCAGCCTTGCTGCGGACAGGGGAGACGAGCAGTACTTC. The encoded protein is CASSLAADRGDEQYF.

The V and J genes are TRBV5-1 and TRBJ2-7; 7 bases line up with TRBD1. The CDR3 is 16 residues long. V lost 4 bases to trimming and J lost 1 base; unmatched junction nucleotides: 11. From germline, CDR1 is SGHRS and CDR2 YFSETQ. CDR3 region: CASSPYPGGRSYEQYF. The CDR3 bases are TGCGCCAGCAGCCCCTATCCAGGGGGAAGATCCTACGAGCAGTACTTC. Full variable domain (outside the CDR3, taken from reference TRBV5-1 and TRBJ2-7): KAGVTQTPRYLIKTRGQQVTLSCSPISGHRSVSWYQQTPGQGLQFLFEYFSETQRNKGNFPGRFSGRQFSNSRSEMNVSTLELGDSALYLCASSPYPGGRSYEQYFGPGTRLTVT.

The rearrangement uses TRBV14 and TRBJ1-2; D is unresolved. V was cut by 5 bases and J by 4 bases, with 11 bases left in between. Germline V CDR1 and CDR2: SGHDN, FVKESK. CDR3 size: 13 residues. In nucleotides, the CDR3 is TGTGCCAGCAGCTCAGACCCGGTCTATGGCTACACCTTC. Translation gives CASSSDPVYGYTF. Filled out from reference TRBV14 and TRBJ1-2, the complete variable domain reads EAGVTQFPSHSVIEKGQTVTLRCDPISGHDNLYWYRRVMGKEIKFLLHFVKESKQDESGMPNNRFLAERTGGTYSTLKVQPAELEDSGVYFCASSSDPVYGYTFGSGTRLTVV.

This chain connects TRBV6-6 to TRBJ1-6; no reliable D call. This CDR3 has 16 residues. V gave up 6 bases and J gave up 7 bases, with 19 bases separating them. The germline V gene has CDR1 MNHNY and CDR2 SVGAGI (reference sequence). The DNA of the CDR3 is TGTGCCAGCAGCTACCTGGAGGGAGGACCCAATTCACCCCTCCACTTT. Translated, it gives CASSYLEGGPNSPLHF.

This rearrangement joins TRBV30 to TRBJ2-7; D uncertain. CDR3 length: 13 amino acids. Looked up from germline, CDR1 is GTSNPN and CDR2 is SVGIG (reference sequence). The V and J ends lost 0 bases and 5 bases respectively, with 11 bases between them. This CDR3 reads CAWSVPTLDEQYF. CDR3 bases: TGTGCCTGGAGTGTACCCACTCTTGACGAGCAGTACTTC.

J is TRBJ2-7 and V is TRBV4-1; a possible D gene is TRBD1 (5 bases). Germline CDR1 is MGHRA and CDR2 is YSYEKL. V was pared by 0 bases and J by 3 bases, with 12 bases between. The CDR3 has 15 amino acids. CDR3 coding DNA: TGCGCCAGCAGCCAAGACAGGGTGTTACGCTACGAGCAGTACTTC. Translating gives CASSQDRVLRYEQYF.

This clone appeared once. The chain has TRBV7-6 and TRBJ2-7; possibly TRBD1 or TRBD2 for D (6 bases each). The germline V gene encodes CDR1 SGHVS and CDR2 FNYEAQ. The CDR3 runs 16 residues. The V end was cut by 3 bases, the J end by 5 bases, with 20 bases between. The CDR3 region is CASSLLGGRGSHEQYF. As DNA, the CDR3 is TGTGCCAGCAGCTTGCTGGGGGGCAGGGGATCCCACGAGCAGTACTTC.

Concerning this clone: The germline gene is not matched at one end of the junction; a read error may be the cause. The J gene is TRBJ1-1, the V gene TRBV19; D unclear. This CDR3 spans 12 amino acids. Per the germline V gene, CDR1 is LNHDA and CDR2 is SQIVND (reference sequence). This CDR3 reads CASSFPGLVIYF. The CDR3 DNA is TGTGCCAGTAGTTTCCCGGGCCTTGTGATTTACTTT.

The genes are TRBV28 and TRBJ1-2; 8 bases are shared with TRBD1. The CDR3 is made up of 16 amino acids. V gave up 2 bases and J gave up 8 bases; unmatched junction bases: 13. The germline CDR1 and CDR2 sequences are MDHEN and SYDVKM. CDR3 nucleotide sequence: TGTGCCAGCAGTTTACCCTACGACAGGGGAAGAGGAGGCTACACCTTC. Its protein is CASSLPYDRGRGGYTF.

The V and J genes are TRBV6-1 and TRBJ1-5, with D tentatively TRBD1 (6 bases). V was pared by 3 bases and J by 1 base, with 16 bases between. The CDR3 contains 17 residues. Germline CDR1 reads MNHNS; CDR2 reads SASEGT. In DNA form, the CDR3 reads TGTGCCAGCAGTGAGATGTTGGGGACACCCAGCAATCAGCCCCAGCATTTT. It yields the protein CASSEMLGTPSNQPQHF.

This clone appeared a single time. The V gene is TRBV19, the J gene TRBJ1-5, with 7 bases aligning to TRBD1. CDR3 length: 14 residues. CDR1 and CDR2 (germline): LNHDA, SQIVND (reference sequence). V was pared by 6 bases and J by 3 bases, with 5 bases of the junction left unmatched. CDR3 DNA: TGTGCCAGTAGACCGGGACAGTACAATCAGCCCCAGCATTTT. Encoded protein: CASRPGQYNQPQHF. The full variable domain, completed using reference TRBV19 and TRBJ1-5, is DGGITQSPKYLFRKEGQNVTLSCEQNLNHDAMYWYRQDPGQGLRLIYYSQIVNDFQKGDIAEGYSVSREKKESFPLTVTSAQKNPTAFYLCASRPGQYNQPQHFGDGTRLSIL.

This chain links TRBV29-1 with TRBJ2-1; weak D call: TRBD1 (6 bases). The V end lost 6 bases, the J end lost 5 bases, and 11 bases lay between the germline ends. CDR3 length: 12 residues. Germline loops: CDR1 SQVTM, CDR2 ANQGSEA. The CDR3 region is CSVARTDNEQFF. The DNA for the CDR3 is TGCAGCGTCGCGAGGACAGACAATGAGCAGTTCTTC.

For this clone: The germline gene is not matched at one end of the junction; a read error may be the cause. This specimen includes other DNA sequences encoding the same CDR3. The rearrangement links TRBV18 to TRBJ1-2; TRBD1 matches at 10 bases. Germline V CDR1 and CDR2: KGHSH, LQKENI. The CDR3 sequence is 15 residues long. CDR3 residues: CASSPNMDRGNGYTF. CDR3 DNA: TGTGCCAGCTCACCGAATATGGACAGGGGGAATGGCTATACCTTC.

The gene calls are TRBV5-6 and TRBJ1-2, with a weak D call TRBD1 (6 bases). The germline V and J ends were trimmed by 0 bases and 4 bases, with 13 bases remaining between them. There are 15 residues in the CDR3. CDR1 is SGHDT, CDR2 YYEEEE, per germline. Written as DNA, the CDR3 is TGTGCCAGCAGCTTGGTTCAGGGGTTACTCTATGGCTACACCTTC. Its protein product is CASSLVQGLLYGYTF. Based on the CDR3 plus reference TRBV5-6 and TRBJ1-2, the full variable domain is DAGVTQSPTHLIKTRGQQVTLRCSPKSGHDTVSWYQQALGQGPQFIFQYYEEEERQRGNFPDRFSGHQFPNYSSELNVNALLLGDSALYLCASSLVQGLLYGYTFGSGTRLTVV.

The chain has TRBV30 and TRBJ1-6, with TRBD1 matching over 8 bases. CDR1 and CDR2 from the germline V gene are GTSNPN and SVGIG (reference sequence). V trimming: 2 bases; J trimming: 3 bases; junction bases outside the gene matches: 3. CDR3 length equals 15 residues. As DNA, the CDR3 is TGTGCCTGGAGTCGACAGGGGAGCTATAATTCACCCCTCCACTTT. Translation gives CAWSRQGSYNSPLHF.

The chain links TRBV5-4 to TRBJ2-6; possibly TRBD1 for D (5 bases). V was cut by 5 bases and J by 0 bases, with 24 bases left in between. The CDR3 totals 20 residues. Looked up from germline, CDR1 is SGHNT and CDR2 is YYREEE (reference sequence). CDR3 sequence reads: CASSRGLEAGLSSGANVLTF. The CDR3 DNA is TGTGCCAGCAGTCGCGGATTGGAAGCAGGGTTAAGCTCTGGGGCCAACGTCCTGACTTTC.

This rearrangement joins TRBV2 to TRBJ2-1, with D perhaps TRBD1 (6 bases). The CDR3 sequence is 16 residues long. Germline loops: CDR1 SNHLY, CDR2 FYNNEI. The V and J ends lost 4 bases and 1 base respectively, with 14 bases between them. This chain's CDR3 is CASSGTGTRSYNEQFF. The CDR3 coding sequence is TGTGCCAGCAGTGGTACAGGGACACGTTCCTACAATGAGCAGTTCTTC.

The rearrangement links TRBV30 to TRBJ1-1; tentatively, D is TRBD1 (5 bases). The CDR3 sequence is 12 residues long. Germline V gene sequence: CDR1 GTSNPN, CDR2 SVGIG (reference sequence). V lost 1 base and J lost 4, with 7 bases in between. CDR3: CAWSAGGTEAFF. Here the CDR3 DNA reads TGTGCCTGGAGTGCTGGGGGCACTGAAGCTTTCTTT.

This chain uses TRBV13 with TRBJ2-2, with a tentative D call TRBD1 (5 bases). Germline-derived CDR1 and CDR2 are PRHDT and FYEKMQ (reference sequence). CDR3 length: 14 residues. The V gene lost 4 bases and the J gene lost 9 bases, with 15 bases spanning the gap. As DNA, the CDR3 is TGTGCCAGCAGCTCGACAGTTATAGGCCGGGAGCTGTTTTTT. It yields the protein CASSSTVIGRELFF. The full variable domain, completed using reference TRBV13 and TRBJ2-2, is AAGVIQSPRHLIKEKRETATLKCYPIPRHDTVYWYQQGPGQDPQFLISFYEKMQSDKGSIPDRFSAQQFSDYHSELNMSSLELGDSALYFCASSSTVIGRELFFGEGSRLTVL.

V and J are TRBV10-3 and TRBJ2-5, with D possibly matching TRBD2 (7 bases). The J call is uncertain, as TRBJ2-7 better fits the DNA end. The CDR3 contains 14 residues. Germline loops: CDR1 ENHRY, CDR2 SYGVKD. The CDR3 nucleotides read TGTGCCAGCAACGAAGGGGGGGTTTCCCACGAGCAGTACTTC. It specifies CASNEGGVSHEQYF.

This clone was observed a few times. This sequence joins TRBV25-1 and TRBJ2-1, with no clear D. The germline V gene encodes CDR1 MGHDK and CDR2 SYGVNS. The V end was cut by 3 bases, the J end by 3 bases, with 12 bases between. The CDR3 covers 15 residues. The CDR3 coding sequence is TGTGCCAGCAGTGAGAATTACCTGGACTACAATGAGCAGTTCTTC. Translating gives CASSENYLDYNEQFF.

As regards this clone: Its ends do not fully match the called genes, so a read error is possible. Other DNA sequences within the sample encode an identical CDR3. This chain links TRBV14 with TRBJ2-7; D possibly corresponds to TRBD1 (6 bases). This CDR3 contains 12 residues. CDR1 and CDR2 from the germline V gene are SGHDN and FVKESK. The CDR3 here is CASSQQGYEQYF. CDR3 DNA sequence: TGTGCTAGCAGCCAACAGGGCTACGAGCAGTACTTC.

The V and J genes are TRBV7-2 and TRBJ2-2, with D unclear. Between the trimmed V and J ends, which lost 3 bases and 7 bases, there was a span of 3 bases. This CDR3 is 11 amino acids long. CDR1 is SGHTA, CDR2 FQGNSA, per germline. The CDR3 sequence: CASSFHGELFF. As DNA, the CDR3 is TGTGCCAGCAGCTTCCACGGGGAGCTGTTTTTT.

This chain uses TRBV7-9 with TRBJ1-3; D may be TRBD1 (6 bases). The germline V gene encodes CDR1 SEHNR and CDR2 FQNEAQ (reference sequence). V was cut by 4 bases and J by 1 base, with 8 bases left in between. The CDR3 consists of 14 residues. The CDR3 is CASSYTGSGNTIYF. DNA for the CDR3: TGTGCCAGCAGCTATACAGGGTCTGGAAACACCATATATTTT. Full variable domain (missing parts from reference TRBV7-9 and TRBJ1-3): DTGVSQNPRHKITKRGQNVTFRCDPISEHNRLYWYRQTLGQGPEFLTYFQNEAQLEKSRLLSDRFSAERPKGSFSTLEIQRTEQGDSAMYLCASSYTGSGNTIYFGEGSWLTVV.